A single sample gave rise to the 26 T cell receptor beta chains below, sequenced in a study of human T cells and chemical hapten exposure. Time point meaning: patch test 2, 6 weeks after DPC sensitization. Specified treatment: therapeutic diphenylcyclopropenone sensitization with weekly scalp DPC. From the RACE reads, TCRdb called clonotypes with MiXCR, one entry per CDR3 protein. This sample has under 450,000 distinct CDR3 sequences, with about 6.9% found just once. The source material was whole blood, sampled in connection with sensitization to the hapten diphenylcyclopropenone (DPC). The receptors come from a woman between 18 and 29 years old with alopecia areata. Some clones in this sample may be carry-over from other donors' samples.

This clonotype was counted many times. The chain recombines TRBV4-2 with TRBJ2-1, with 8 positions matching TRBD2. The CDR3 consists of 16 residues. The ends lost 0 bases at V and 2 bases at J; junction bases unmatched: 3. Germline CDR1 LGHNA, CDR2 YNFKEQ. The CDR3 reads CASSQETGGPYNEQFF. The DNA for the CDR3 is TGTGCCAGCAGCCAAGAAACGGGGGGGCCCTACAATGAGCAGTTCTTC.

This clonotype has more than one count but fewer than ten. This sequence joins TRBV28 and TRBJ1-6; D is undetermined. CDR3 length: 17 amino acids. CDR1 and CDR2 (germline): MDHEN, SYDVKM. Trimming took 3 bases from V and 0 from J, leaving 12 bases between them. CDR3 DNA: TGTGCCAGCAGTTTTTGGCAGTTAAGCTCCTATAATTCACCCCTCCACTTT. Residues: CASSFWQLSSYNSPLHF.

The chain recombines TRBV13 with TRBJ2-1, with a possible D match to TRBD1 (5 bases). The CDR3 sequence is 14 residues long. Trimming shortened V by 7 bases and J by 2 bases, and 12 bases separated the two germline ends. Germline V gene sequence: CDR1 PRHDT, CDR2 FYEKMQ (reference sequence). The CDR3 loop is CASNSGSPYNEQFF. The CDR3 DNA follows: TGTGCCAGCAACTCAGGGTCCCCCTACAATGAGCAGTTCTTC.

This clonotype has at least ten counts. The rearrangement links TRBV6-2 or TRBV6-3 to TRBJ2-7; the D gene is possibly TRBD1 (5 bases). The length of the CDR3 is 16 residues. Germline V gene sequence: CDR1 MNHEY, CDR2 SVGEGT. Trimming removed 6 bases at V and 5 bases at J, with 23 bases between. CDR3 loop: CASRPSGPGNKNEQYF. The CDR3 coding sequence is TGTGCCAGCAGACCCTCCGGGCCAGGGAACAAGAACGAGCAGTACTTC.

Ten or more counts support this clonotype. The DNA of the CDR3 is TGTGCCAGCAGTTTAATACCGGGACAGGGGGATCCAGATACGCAGTATTTT. Protein sequence: CASSLIPGQGDPDTQYF. V usage is TRBV6-2 or TRBV6-3 and J usage is TRBJ2-3; 11 nucleotides line up with TRBD1. The ends lost 4 bases at V and 4 bases at J; junction bases unmatched: 10. The CDR3 runs to 17 residues. CDR1 and CDR2 (germline): MNHEY, SVGEGT.

This clonotype appeared many times. The chain is built from TRBV11-2 and TRBJ1-2; a possible D gene is TRBD1 (5 bases). V was trimmed by 1 base and J by 8 bases, leaving 20 bases between them. CDR3 length equals 16 residues. Germline loops: CDR1 SGHAT, CDR2 FQNNGV. The CDR3 region is CASSLGPGGPGRGYTF. CDR3 DNA sequence: TGTGCCAGCAGCTTAGGTCCGGGGGGACCGGGTCGGGGCTACACCTTC.

The chain has TRBV15 and TRBJ1-5; D is perhaps TRBD1 (5 bases). V dropped 1 base and J dropped 0 bases, with 7 bases sitting between them. From germline, CDR1 is LNHNV and CDR2 YYDKDF (reference sequence). CDR3 size: 15 residues. The CDR3 DNA sequence: TGTGCCACCAGCAGAGGGGGGATTAGCAATCAGCCCCAGCATTTT. Its protein product is CATSRGGISNQPQHF.

This clonotype has more than one count but fewer than ten. V usage is TRBV5-1 and J usage is TRBJ2-7, with no clear D. Germline assignment: CDR1 SGHRS and CDR2 YFSETQ. V lost 0 bases, J lost 1 base, and 11 bases lay in between. CDR3 length: 15 amino acids. CDR3 nucleotides: TGCGCCAGCAGCTTGGTAGGTATCGGGTCCTACGAGCAGTACTTC. This sequence encodes CASSLVGIGSYEQYF.

The chain links TRBV19 to TRBJ1-6, with TRBD1 matching over 9 bases. Trimming took 8 bases from V and 6 from J; bases not matched to a gene: 8. The CDR3 extends over 15 amino acids. The germline CDR1 and CDR2 sequences are LNHDA and SQIVND (reference sequence). Here the CDR3 reads CASRPQQGANSPLHF. Here the CDR3 DNA reads TGTGCCAGTCGACCTCAACAGGGGGCTAATTCACCCCTCCACTTT.

The CDR3 loop reads CASSVRGREKLFF. CDR3 DNA: TGTGCCAGCAGCGTACGGGGTAGGGAAAAACTGTTTTTT. The rearrangement links TRBV11-2 to TRBJ1-4, with D unresolved. Trimming shortened V by 5 bases and J by 8 bases, and 12 bases separated the two germline ends. Germline values: CDR1 SGHAT, CDR2 FQNNGV. This CDR3 contains 13 residues.

There are a few counts of this clonotype. V is TRBV9 and J is TRBJ1-1, with 7 bases lining up with TRBD1. With V trimmed by 1 base and J by 7 bases, 1 base remained unmatched. Germline CDR1 reads SGDLS; CDR2 reads YYNGEE. The CDR3 has 12 amino acids. The CDR3 bases are TGTGCCAGCAGCGTACAGGGGGGTGAAGCTTTCTTT. Its translation is CASSVQGGEAFF.

This clonotype appeared many times. This sequence joins TRBV11-2 and TRBJ1-4; D might be TRBD1 (6 bases). Germline V gene lookup returns CDR1 SGHAT and CDR2 FQNNGV. Trimming stripped 3 bases from V and 8 bases from J, with 13 bases between. CDR3 length: 14 amino acids. CDR3 DNA: TGTGCCAGCAGCTTCATCCAGGGGAGCGAAAAACTGTTTTTT. This codes for CASSFIQGSEKLFF.

The table lists this clonotype with a few counts. The chain joins TRBV10-3 to TRBJ2-6, with a tentative D call TRBD1 (5 bases). The CDR3 covers 18 residues. V lost 6 bases and J 0 bases, leaving 18 bases between the germline ends. From germline, CDR1 is ENHRY and CDR2 SYGVKD. The CDR3 spells CAIRGQPDRSSGANVLTF. CDR3 bases: TGTGCCATCAGGGGGCAGCCGGATAGAAGCTCTGGGGCCAACGTCCTGACTTTC.

The chain is built from TRBV2 and TRBJ1-5; D might be TRBD1 (5 bases). Germline CDR1 SNHLY, CDR2 FYNNEI. Trimming removed 6 bases at V and 5 bases at J, with 14 bases between. The CDR3 has 14 amino acids. The CDR3 loop reads CASRDNSGYQPQHF. Here the CDR3 DNA reads TGTGCCAGCAGGGACAACTCAGGGTATCAGCCCCAGCATTTT.

Only a few counts were recorded for this clonotype. This chain links TRBV6-5 with TRBJ2-5; no clear D. V was clipped by 0 bases and J by 5 bases, with 10 bases between them. The CDR3 length is 14 residues. CDR1 is MNHEY and CDR2 is SVGAGI in the germline V gene. This CDR3 is CASSYSRVRETQYF. CDR3 sequence (DNA): TGTGCCAGCAGTTACTCGCGTGTTCGGGAGACCCAGTACTTC.

This clonotype showed up many times. The chain couples TRBV29-1 to TRBJ1-4, with 7 bases that match TRBD1. Germline assignment: CDR1 SQVTM and CDR2 ANQGSEA. The CDR3 extends over 14 amino acids. With 0 bases clipped from V and 11 bases from J, the junction kept 9 bases outside the gene matches. CDR3 protein: CSVEEETGLGKLFF. In nucleotides, the CDR3 is TGCAGCGTTGAAGAGGAGACAGGGCTCGGGAAACTGTTTTTT.

The rearrangement links TRBV9 to TRBJ2-3, with 12 positions matching TRBD2. CDR1 is SGDLS and CDR2 is YYNGEE in the germline V gene. The J segment lost 1 base and the V segment lost 1 base, leaving 7 bases of the junction unmatched. The CDR3 has 18 residues. The chain's CDR3 is CASSVSSGGAGGTDTQYF. The DNA of the CDR3 is TGTGCCAGCAGCGTATCTAGCGGGGGGGCCGGTGGCACAGATACGCAGTATTTT.

This chain links TRBV27 with TRBJ1-6, with no clear D. Between the trimmed V and J ends, which lost 1 base and 8 bases, there was a span of 12 bases. The CDR3 is 15 residues long. Germline V gives CDR1 MNHEY, CDR2 SMNVEV (reference sequence). The CDR3 spells CASSLWRFKDSPLHF. The CDR3 bases are TGTGCCAGCAGTTTATGGCGGTTCAAAGATTCACCCCTCCACTTT.

This clonotype appeared a few times. This sequence joins TRBV4-2 and TRBJ2-3, with D possibly matching TRBD2 (5 bases). V lost 0 bases and J lost 8, with 12 bases in between. CDR3 length: 14 residues. Germline CDR1 is LGHNA and CDR2 is YNFKEQ. CDR3 loop: CASSQEGLAITQYF. DNA of the CDR3: TGTGCCAGCAGCCAAGAGGGGTTAGCGATTACGCAGTATTTT.

This clonotype was observed many times. The chain has TRBV6-5 and TRBJ1-5; the D gene is possibly TRBD1 (5 bases). Germline loops: CDR1 MNHEY, CDR2 SVGAGI. V dropped 6 bases and J dropped 0 bases, with 12 bases sitting between them. The CDR3 contains 15 residues. The CDR3 nucleotides are TGTGCCAGCAGCAGACAGCCTCATAGCAATCAGCCCCAGCATTTT. Translated, it gives CASSRQPHSNQPQHF.

This clonotype was detected a few times. V usage is TRBV20-1 and J usage is TRBJ1-1; D is perhaps TRBD1 (5 bases). CDR1 DFQATT and CDR2 SNEGSKA come from the germline V gene (reference sequence). The CDR3 sequence is 16 residues long. V was trimmed by 3 bases and J by 1 base, leaving 18 bases between them. As DNA, the CDR3 is TGCAGTGCTAGGGCAGTGGAGGGGTTTGAGAACACTGAAGCTTTCTTT. Residues: CSARAVEGFENTEAFF.

This clonotype was seen many times. The chain links TRBV12-3 or TRBV12-4 to TRBJ1-3; D perhaps matches TRBD1 (5 bases). CDR3 size: 14 residues. V lost 4 bases and J 2 bases, leaving 9 bases between the germline ends. CDR3 nucleotide sequence: TGTGCCAGCAGTTATCAGGGAGCTGGAAACACCATATATTTT. Its translation is CASSYQGAGNTIYF.

This clonotype has just a few counts. The chain joins TRBV28 to TRBJ1-1; the match to TRBD1 covers 7 bases. The CDR3 runs 12 residues. With V trimmed by 7 bases and J by 8 bases, 7 bases remained unmatched. Germline lookup yields CDR1 MDHEN and CDR2 SYDVKM. The CDR3 region is CASIGTAGEAFF. CDR3 coding DNA: TGTGCCAGCATTGGGACAGCGGGGGAAGCTTTCTTT.

The rearrangement uses TRBV28 and TRBJ1-6, with D hard to call. The CDR3 loop spans 15 amino acids. V lost 7 bases, J lost 0 bases, and 10 bases lay in between. From germline, CDR1 is MDHEN and CDR2 SYDVKM. The CDR3 nucleotides are TGTGCCAGCAACCCGATCAGCTCCTATAATTCACCCCTCCACTTT. Protein sequence: CASNPISSYNSPLHF.

This clonotype was detected many times. This rearrangement joins TRBV7-9 to TRBJ2-3, with TRBD1 as a possible D gene (6 bases). Germline V gene lookup returns CDR1 SEHNR and CDR2 FQNEAQ (reference sequence). The CDR3 runs to 15 residues. Trimming shortened V by 1 base and J by 2 bases, and 10 bases separated the two germline ends. In DNA, the CDR3 is TGTGCCAGCAGCTTAGTAGTGGGGGCCACAGATACGCAGTATTTT. Its protein is CASSLVVGATDTQYF.

This clonotype was recorded a few times. The V and J genes are TRBV6-2 or TRBV6-3 and TRBJ2-3; 8 bases map to TRBD2. Looked up from germline, CDR1 is MNHEY and CDR2 is SVGEGT. Trimming removed 5 bases from V and 4 bases from J; junction bases left unmatched: 8. The CDR3 has 15 residues. The CDR3 DNA reads TGTGCCAGCAGTGGCGGGGGGTCCCATGCAGATACGCAGTATTTT. Amino acid sequence: CASSGGGSHADTQYF.